Sequencing of this T cell receptor (beta chain) was carried out in a study of T cells expressing NK-cell markers. Looking at the study overall: CD3+CD56+NKG2C+, CD3+CD56+NKG2C- and CD3+CD56-NKG2C+ T cells, once sorted, supplied the TCR beta repertoires.

TCRdb reprocessed the 5' RACE reads and reports one entry per CDR3 protein, with no DNA. This sample's clone table lists 350,000 to 400,000 distinct CDR3 sequences. With regard to this clonotype: Antigen: not known.

The CDR3 length is 15 residues. Germline CDR1 reads MGHRA; CDR2 reads YSYEKL. Notes on the study in general: A few donors' CD3+CD56-NKG2C+ cells were dominated by the same clonotypes.

The clonotype comes from a woman in her fifties or sixties in good health. J is TRBJ2-7 and V is TRBV4-1; TCRdb's D gene call, TRBD2, goes unchecked for lack of DNA. Sequenced material: blood T cells: a sorted CD56 or NKG2C T cell subset, CD4+ or CD8+ T cells, or bulk PBMC T cells (not recorded which). The CDR3 sequence is CASSRPTSGNYEQYF.